Following are 15 T cell receptor beta chains from one sample sequenced in a study of shared T cell receptors in the human thymus. Here immunoSEQ multiplex PCR was the method, and the copy in TCRdb shows in-frame clones only, minus some. The sample has hundreds of thousands of clones, more than 75% seen once; the top ten hold around 0.012%. These same data were also listed under a study on human thymus T cells.

The sequenced sample was thymocytes. The receptors were gathered from a boy under two years old with a congenital heart defect.

The CDR3 nucleotides are TGTGCCAGCAGCTTAGATCGCGAAGATTGGGAGGGTGTGTACACTGAAGCTTTCTTT. Protein sequence: CASSLDREDWEGVYTEAFF. V gene TRBV11-3 combines with J gene TRBJ1-1; D uncertain. The CDR3 has 19 residues. Germline-derived CDR1 and CDR2 are SGHNT and YENEEA. V was shortened by 0 bases and J by 3 bases, with 23 bases between the two germline ends.

This chain joins TRBV2 and TRBJ1-3; 7 bases agree with TRBD1. Unmatched junction bases numbered 2, after V lost 6 bases and J lost 0 bases. Germline values: CDR1 SNHLY, CDR2 FYNNEI. This CDR3 region has 14 residues. The CDR3 here is CASRQGYSGNTIYF. DNA for the CDR3: TGTGCCAGCAGACAGGGGTACTCTGGAAACACCATATATTTT.

V is TRBV29-1 and J is TRBJ2-5; 7 bases line up with TRBD2. The CDR3 length is 16 residues. The V and J ends lost 7 bases and 0 bases, in that order; junction bases with no gene match: 14. Germline V gene lookup returns CDR1 SQVTM and CDR2 ANQGSEA. Written as DNA, the CDR3 is TGCAGCGGGGCTAGCGGAGCTAGATCGTACCAAGAGACCCAGTACTTC. This sequence encodes CSGASGARSYQETQYF.

The J gene is TRBJ1-1, the V gene TRBV5-4, with D tentatively TRBD1 (6 bases). The CDR3 sequence is 14 residues long. Trimming cost V 6 bases and J 3 bases, with 15 bases left between them. Germline V gene sequence: CDR1 SGHNT, CDR2 YYREEE (reference sequence). CDR3 residues: CASNLGGRDTEAFF. CDR3 coding DNA: TGTGCCAGCAATCTGGGGGGGCGCGACACTGAAGCTTTCTTT. Full variable domain (missing parts from reference TRBV5-4 and TRBJ1-1): ETGVTQSPTHLIKTRGQQVTLRCSSQSGHNTVSWYQQALGQGPQFIFQYYREEENGRGNFPPRFSGLQFPNYSSELNVNALELDDSALYLCASNLGGRDTEAFFGQGTRLTVV.

The chain uses TRBV28 and TRBJ2-5, with D possibly matching TRBD1 (6 bases). Germline V gene lookup returns CDR1 MDHEN and CDR2 SYDVKM. CDR3 length: 14 residues. V shed 5 bases and J shed 2 bases, with 12 bases lying between them. This CDR3 is CASSIGRGQETQYF. The CDR3 bases are TGTGCCAGCAGTATTGGCAGGGGACAAGAGACCCAGTACTTC.

The V gene is TRBV27, the J gene TRBJ2-7, with 7 bases fitting TRBD1. The junction had 5 bases not matched to a gene; V was cut back by 1 base and J by 2 bases. Germline V gene lookup returns CDR1 MNHEY and CDR2 SMNVEV (reference sequence). There are 15 residues in the CDR3. For the CDR3, the DNA is TGTGCCAGCAGTTTATGGGGGACAGCCACCTACGAGCAGTACTTC. This gives the protein CASSLWGTATYEQYF.

V usage is TRBV5-1 and J usage is TRBJ2-7; D possibly corresponds to TRBD2 (5 bases). The V and J ends lost 0 bases and 4 bases respectively, with 20 bases between them. CDR3 length equals 17 residues. Germline loops: CDR1 SGHRS, CDR2 YFSETQ. The CDR3 nucleotides read TGCGCCAGCAGCTTGGCGAGGACTGAAGGTCTGCTTTACGAGCAGTACTTC. It codes for CASSLARTEGLLYEQYF.

The chain carries TRBV9 and TRBJ2-3, with 9 bases lining up with TRBD1. This CDR3 contains 17 residues. The germline gives CDR1 SGDLS, CDR2 YYNGEE. J gave up 0 bases and V 3 bases, and 8 bases lay outside the gene matches. CDR3 sequence reads: CASSATGGSRSTDTQYF. As DNA, the CDR3 is TGTGCCAGCAGCGCGACAGGGGGGTCTAGGAGCACAGATACGCAGTATTTT.

The chain combines TRBV10-3 with TRBJ1-1; 7 bases fit TRBD1. Germline V gene data show CDR1 as ENHRY and CDR2 as SYGVKD. This CDR3 has 15 residues. The junction had 8 bases not matched to a gene; V was cut back by 7 bases and J by 0 bases. The CDR3 loop is CAIKREGAMNTEAFF. As DNA, the CDR3 is TGTGCCATCAAGCGGGAGGGGGCCATGAACACTGAAGCTTTCTTT.

This rearrangement joins TRBV4-1 to TRBJ2-7; 7 bases are shared with TRBD2. The V gene's germline CDR1 is MGHRA and CDR2 YSYEKL. CDR3 length: 16 amino acids. The V segment lost 0 bases and the J segment 5 bases; nucleotides outside the gene matches: 10. The CDR3 reads CASSQDPQREVNEQYF. As DNA, the CDR3 is TGCGCCAGCAGCCAAGATCCCCAACGGGAGGTCAACGAGCAGTACTTC.

The chain uses TRBV6-5 and TRBJ2-5; 14 nucleotides agree with TRBD2. This CDR3 is 14 amino acids long. J gave up 6 bases and V 7 bases, and 4 bases lay outside the gene matches. Germline values: CDR1 MNHEY, CDR2 SVGAGI. CDR3 residues: CASTGTSGRKTQYF. The CDR3 coding sequence is TGTGCCAGCACCGGGACTAGCGGGAGAAAGACCCAGTACTTC.

J is TRBJ1-3 and V is TRBV4-1; the D is unclear. V was trimmed by 0 bases and J by 3 bases, leaving 12 bases between them. The CDR3 length is 16 residues. Germline CDR1 reads MGHRA; CDR2 reads YSYEKL. The CDR3 is CASSQDVASHGNTIYF. Written as DNA, the CDR3 is TGCGCCAGCAGCCAAGATGTGGCCTCGCATGGAAACACCATATATTTT.

In DNA form, the CDR3 reads TGTGCCAGCAGTTATAAGGGGCGCAGCACAGATACGCAGTATTTT. It codes for CASSYKGRSTDTQYF. V gene TRBV27 combines with J gene TRBJ2-3, with D perhaps matching TRBD1 (5 bases). V shed 4 bases and J shed 0 bases, with 11 bases lying between them. The CDR3 has 15 amino acids. CDR1 is MNHEY and CDR2 is SMNVEV in the germline V gene (reference sequence).

This clone has only a few counts. V is TRBV5-6 and J is TRBJ1-2; weak D call: TRBD1 (5 bases). From germline, CDR1 is SGHDT and CDR2 YYEEEE. Trimming pared 1 base from V and 3 bases from J, leaving 7 bases between. The CDR3 consists of 13 residues. CDR3 nucleotide sequence: TGTGCCAGCAGCTTGTGGGGGGACTATGGCTACACCTTC. Protein product: CASSLWGDYGYTF.

This chain joins TRBV6-6 and TRBJ2-5, with 8 positions matching TRBD1. V lost 4 bases to trimming and J lost 5 bases; unmatched junction nucleotides: 6. The length of the CDR3 is 14 residues. Germline CDR1 is MNHNY and CDR2 is SVGAGI (reference sequence). CDR3 DNA: TGTGCCAGCAGTTCTCCAGGGGGCGCGGAGACCCAGTACTTC. This sequence encodes CASSSPGGAETQYF.